What follows are 18 T cell receptor beta chains derived from one specimen sequenced in a study of a mutant IDH1 vaccine in newly diagnosed glioma. TCRdb keeps only in-frame clones here, not all; method: immunoSEQ multiplex PCR. The table records about 88,000 clones, around 79% of them present only once. Noted time point: baseline, week 1 (first vaccination visit). Regarding treatment: pre-vaccination baseline after standard-of-care therapy. The sample in question was PBMCs, obtained from a glioma patient treated with radiotherapy, temozolomide or both. All receptors derive from a middle-aged man with glioma. Some clones in this sample may be carry-over from other donors' samples.

In nucleotides, the CDR3 is TGTGCCATCAGGCTACCGGGACAGCTAACGGGCAATCAGCCCCAGCATTTT. Translation: CAIRLPGQLTGNQPQHF. This chain connects TRBV10-3 to TRBJ1-5, with 7 bases identical to TRBD1. The CDR3 runs to 17 residues. Trimming removed 6 bases from V and 2 bases from J; junction bases left unmatched: 13. The germline V gene has CDR1 ENHRY and CDR2 SYGVKD.

The gene calls are TRBV4-2 and TRBJ2-6, with a tentative D call TRBD2 (6 bases). CDR3 length equals 16 residues. Trimming took 1 base from V and 0 from J, leaving 7 bases between them. Germline values: CDR1 LGHNA, CDR2 YNFKEQ. CDR3: CASSQGGISGANVLTF. The CDR3 bases are TGTGCCAGCAGCCAAGGCGGGATCTCTGGGGCCAACGTCCTGACTTTC.

This chain uses TRBV19 with TRBJ1-1; 7 bases agree with TRBD1. The V gene end was trimmed by 7 bases and the J gene end by 1 base; junction bases not matched to a gene: 3. CDR1 LNHDA and CDR2 SQIVND come from the germline V gene (reference sequence). The CDR3 covers 13 residues. The CDR3 DNA is TGTGCCAGTAACAGGGGTGCGAACACTGAAGCTTTCTTT. Its translation: CASNRGANTEAFF.

The CDR3 sequence is CASEGQGALGYTF. CDR3 coding DNA: TGTGCCAGCGAGGGACAGGGGGCGCTGGGCTACACCTTC. The chain combines TRBV6-1 with TRBJ1-2; 12 bases are shared with TRBD1. Germline CDR1 is MNHNS and CDR2 is SASEGT. This CDR3 is built from 13 residues. With V trimmed by 8 bases and J by 8 bases, 6 bases remained unmatched.

Here the CDR3 DNA reads TGCAGCGTTGGAAGGAGGGCTGAAGCTTTCTTT. This sequence encodes CSVGRRAEAFF. The chain combines TRBV29-1 with TRBJ1-1; D gene uncertain. V was pared by 4 bases and J by 6 bases, with 9 bases between. This CDR3 contains 11 residues. Germline values: CDR1 SQVTM, CDR2 ANQGSEA.

The rearrangement uses TRBV6-1 and TRBJ1-6; D unresolved. Per germline, CDR1 MNHNS and CDR2 SASEGT. V dropped 7 bases and J dropped 7 bases, with 11 bases sitting between them. The length of the CDR3 is 13 residues. This chain's CDR3 is CASTMRLNSPLHF. DNA of the CDR3: TGTGCCAGCACCATGCGGTTGAATTCACCCCTCCACTTT.

The V call is TRBV7-9, the J call TRBJ1-6; D unresolved. CDR1 SEHNR and CDR2 FQNEAQ come from the germline V gene (reference sequence). Trimming stripped 2 bases from V and 8 bases from J, with 4 bases between. This CDR3 has 12 residues. The CDR3 bases are TGTGCCAGCAGCTTAACGGATTCACCCCTCCACTTT. Encoded protein: CASSLTDSPLHF.

This chain links TRBV5-4 with TRBJ2-3, with TRBD2 matching over 11 bases. The CDR3 runs to 15 residues. In germline, CDR1 is SGHNT, CDR2 YYREEE (reference sequence). Unmatched junction bases numbered 10, after V lost 6 bases and J lost 7 bases. The CDR3 loop reads CASTIAGGRGYTQYF. The CDR3 DNA reads TGTGCCAGCACTATAGCGGGGGGGCGTGGTTATACGCAGTATTTT.

The genes are TRBV5-1 and TRBJ2-1; D gene ambiguous. Per germline, CDR1 SGHRS and CDR2 YFSETQ. Trimming removed 5 bases from V and 7 bases from J, with 19 bases in between. This CDR3 is built from 15 residues. CDR3: CASSDGTSTWNEQFF. In DNA form, the CDR3 reads TGCGCCAGCAGTGACGGTACGTCGACGTGGAATGAGCAGTTCTTC.

The chain has TRBV6-5 and TRBJ2-7; the D is unclear. The V gene lost 2 bases and the J gene lost 0 bases, with 5 bases spanning the gap. The CDR3 is 13 residues long. The germline CDR1 and CDR2 sequences are MNHEY and SVGAGI. CDR3 nucleotide sequence: TGTGCCAGCAGTTACGGCACCTCCTACGAGCAGTACTTC. Translation gives CASSYGTSYEQYF.

The chain has TRBV5-1 and TRBJ1-6, with D unresolved. This CDR3 comprises 17 residues. Deletions cut 0 bases from V and 3 bases from J, with 13 bases between. CDR1 is SGHRS, CDR2 YFSETQ, per germline. The CDR3 protein is CASSLALTEDYNSPLHF. The CDR3 DNA follows: TGCGCCAGCAGCTTGGCCCTTACAGAGGACTATAATTCACCCCTCCACTTT.

This clone was seen ten or more times. The chain combines TRBV29-1 with TRBJ2-7; TRBD2 matches 8 bases. Trimming cost V 4 bases and J 0 bases; bases outside gene matches: 8. From germline, CDR1 is SQVTM and CDR2 ANQGSEA. The CDR3 is 15 amino acids. The CDR3 spells CSVAGGQGLSYEQYF. In DNA form, the CDR3 reads TGCAGCGTTGCGGGGGGGCAGGGACTCTCCTACGAGCAGTACTTC.

The chain links TRBV5-5 to TRBJ1-2, with TRBD1 matching over 7 bases. CDR3 length: 17 residues. Germline CDR1 SGHKS, CDR2 YYEKEE (reference sequence). V trimming: 6 bases; J trimming: 6 bases; junction bases outside the gene matches: 20. The CDR3 region is CASTTKSPDRNHDGYTF. The CDR3 DNA follows: TGTGCCAGCACCACCAAGAGTCCGGACAGGAACCACGATGGCTACACCTTC.

CDR3 sequence reads: CASSPRGTLGYSPLHF. In DNA form, the CDR3 reads TGTGCCAGCAGCCCCCGGGGGACCCTCGGGTATTCACCCCTCCACTTT. J is TRBJ1-6 and V is TRBV14, with a tentative D call TRBD1 (5 bases). Germline CDR1 and CDR2: SGHDN and FVKESK. The CDR3 totals 16 residues. Trimming removed 4 bases from V and 8 bases from J, with 18 bases in between.

The CDR3 DNA reads TGTGCCAGCAGACCCGGGACAGGTGATGAAAAACTGTTTTTT. Encoded protein: CASRPGTGDEKLFF. The chain has TRBV2 and TRBJ1-4; 8 positions match TRBD1. The CDR3 contains 14 residues. V lost 6 bases to trimming and J lost 6 bases; unmatched junction nucleotides: 6. Germline loops: CDR1 SNHLY, CDR2 FYNNEI.

The chain carries TRBV25-1 and TRBJ2-3; tentatively, D is TRBD1 (7 bases). This CDR3 comprises 17 residues. V was cut by 5 bases and J by 3 bases, with 21 bases left in between. Germline V gene sequence: CDR1 MGHDK, CDR2 SYGVNS. The CDR3 here is CASSPLTGRRRTDTQYF. In DNA form, the CDR3 reads TGTGCCAGCAGTCCCTTGACAGGGAGGAGGAGGACAGATACGCAGTATTTT. The whole variable domain, filled in from reference TRBV25-1 and TRBJ2-3, reads EADIYQTPRYLVIGTGKKITLECSQTMGHDKMYWYQQDPGMELHLIHYSYGVNSTEKGDLSSESTVSRIRTEHFPLTLESARPSHTSQYLCASSPLTGRRRTDTQYFGPGTRLTVL.

The J gene is TRBJ1-2, the V gene TRBV6-1; D call uncertain. Trimming removed 3 bases from V and 4 bases from J, with 6 bases in between. There are 12 residues in the CDR3. CDR1 and CDR2 (germline): MNHNS, SASEGT. DNA of the CDR3: TGTGCCAGCAGTGAGGGTGCCTATGGCTACACCTTC. Protein: CASSEGAYGYTF.

The CDR3, as DNA: TGCGCCAGCAGCCTTTATAGCGGGAATGAGCAGTTCTTC. This codes for CASSLYSGNEQFF. The chain carries TRBV4-1 and TRBJ2-1; 7 bases match TRBD2. Trimming at V came to 4 bases and at J to 7 bases, leaving 4 bases not matched to a gene. This CDR3 spans 13 amino acids. Germline V gene data show CDR1 as MGHRA and CDR2 as YSYEKL.